The clone carrying this TCR beta chain was recorded a few times. TCRdb called the RT-PCR reads again in MiXCR, with one record for every CDR3 protein. The sample contains hundreds of thousands of distinct CDR3 sequences, 16% of which appear only once. The source of the sample is a study of patients and donors after allogeneic stem cell transplantation. Germline CDR1 GTSNPN, CDR2 SVGIG (reference sequence). The length of the CDR3 is 14 residues. V trimming: 3 bases; J trimming: 3 bases; junction bases outside the gene matches: 3. The chain carries TRBV30 and TRBJ2-3; TRBD2 aligns across 10 bases. Sequencing used blood, either unsorted or a sorted T cell fraction (not recorded which). This clonotype was obtained from a human donor who was either an allogeneic HSCT recipient or a stem cell or donor lymphocyte infusion donor (not recorded which). It is not recorded whose cells these are; they may come from a transplant donor. This CDR3 reads CAWSERGGTDTQYF. CDR3 nucleotides: TGTGCCTGGAGCGAGCGGGGGGGAACAGATACGCAGTATTTT.